This T cell receptor (beta chain) was sequenced for a study of Tregs in tolerant kidney transplant recipients. CD4+CD25+CD127- Tregs, CD4+CD25- non-Tregs, CD4 and CD8 cells were sorted. The protocol was immunoSEQ multiplex PCR, while the TCRdb copy is restricted to in-frame clones and leaves out a portion. Of tens of thousands of clones listed, roughly 84% are singletons. This clone was detected once. Its antigen is currently unknown. V lost 5 bases and J 4 bases, leaving 14 bases between the germline ends. Per germline, CDR1 SGHNT and CDR2 YENEEA. The CDR3 runs to 15 residues. Study-level points and caveats: Few patients were studied, so findings need validation in larger groups. Biological reproducibility was not directly addressed in this study. Activated donor B cell expansion appeared to reveal the most relevant donor-specific TCRbeta repertoire.

The receptor's source is a human donor in good health. Sequenced: CD4+ T cells from blood. The chain links TRBV11-3 to TRBJ2-2; possibly TRBD1 or TRBD2 for D (7 bases each). DNA of the CDR3: TGTGCCAGCAGCCCACAGGGGACTATCACCGGGGAGCTGTTTTTT. Amino acids: CASSPQGTITGELFF.